The 28 T cell receptor delta chains given below trace back to one sample, sequenced in a study of gamma delta lymphoproliferative disorders and STAT genes (dated by TCRdb to 2016 to 2019). The protocol used for the library was multiplex PCR. TCRdb names Illumina MiSeq as the instrument used. Via CATT, TCRdb reprocessed the public reads, and rows with identical DNA were then joined. The sample has 1,500 to 2,000 delta-chain clones on record, roughly 2.9% of them singletons. The ten largest clones represent 14% to 15% of the sample. For both patients and controls, peripheral blood mononuclear cells were isolated, and the genomic DNA from these cells was used for TCR sequencing. The sequencing input was blood. The receptors come from a human donor in good health.

This clone has just a few counts. The V gene remains uncalled, whereas the J gene is TRDJ1; the D call TRDD3 from the table was never checked on the DNA. This CDR3 has 17 residues. The CDR3 nucleotides are TGTGCTTCATTGTGCCTTCTTCTTTACTGGGGGACCGCTAAACTCATCTTT. It yields the protein CASLCLLLYWGTAKLIF.

About this clone itself: This likely came from a read error, as a far larger clone is one base away. Additional DNA sequences in this sample encode the identical CDR3. The V gene is TRDV1, the J gene TRDJ1; 7 nucleotides match TRDD3. Per the germline V gene, CDR1 is TSWWSYY and CDR2 is QGS. This CDR3 region has 18 residues. For the CDR3, the DNA is TGTGCTCTTGGGGAACTTGGGGGGGATGGTTGGAGGACCGATAAACTCATCTTC. This codes for CALGELGGDGWRTDKLIF.

This clone was seen a handful of times. A far bigger clonotype differs at one base, so this is likely a read error. The DNA is omitted, as the CDR3 cannot be located on it reliably, and the CDR3 follows TCRdb's listing. This chain connects TRAV29/DV5 to TRDJ1; the tabulated D call, TRDD3, remains unverified against the DNA. The CDR3 spans 19 residues, counting both ends. Germline loops: CDR1 NSMFDY, CDR2 ISSIKDK. CDR3 in amino acids: CSVLLCSGRDGAGLDKLIF.

In this sample, this clone turned up a few times. The protein held in TCRdb is that of a much larger clone and does not match this DNA's translation at residue 6, likely because of a read error; the protein shown is translated from the DNA. The J gene is TRDJ1, the V gene TRDV1; D not certain. Germline CDR1 and CDR2: TSWWSYY and QGS. Trimming pared 4 bases from V and 7 bases from J, leaving 31 bases between. The CDR3 is 19 amino acids. The chain's CDR3 is CALGAHRLAPERTRGKLIF. The CDR3 coding sequence is TGTGCTCTTGGGGCACATCGCCTGGCCCCTGAAAGGACGCGGGGTAAACTCATCTTT.

Only a few counts were recorded for this clone. A read error likely explains why the TCRdb protein, taken from a much larger clone, differs from this DNA's translation at residue 10; the protein shown is translated from the DNA. The rearrangement links TRDV2 to TRDJ1, with TRDD3 matching 10 bases. This CDR3 region has 16 residues. The V and J ends lost 4 bases and 1 base, in that order; junction bases with no gene match: 8. Looked up from germline, CDR1 is GEAIGNYY and CDR2 is EKD. CDR3 sequence reads: CACDKLGDRCTDKLIF. DNA of the CDR3: TGTGCCTGTGATAAACTGGGGGATCGGTGCACCGATAAACTCATCTTT.

Only a few counts were recorded for this clone. This probably arose from a read error, given a far larger clone one base away. The same CDR3 also results from other DNA sequences found in this sample. V is TRDV2 and J is TRDJ1, with 11 bases fitting TRDD3. The CDR3 is 21 amino acids. J gave up 3 bases and V 3 bases, and 23 bases lay outside the gene matches. CDR1 and CDR2 from the germline V gene are GEAIGNYY and EKD. The CDR3 sequence is CACDPLLGDRASAGDSDKLIF. For the CDR3, the DNA is TGTGCCTGTGACCCCCTACTGGGGGATAGGGCCTCAGCGGGGGACTCCGATAAACTCATCTTT.

The table lists this clone with a few counts. No V gene was called, though TRDJ1 was called as the J gene; the D segment call TRDD3 is taken from the table without a DNA check. The CDR3 has 21 residues. CDR3 DNA sequence: TGTGCTCTTGGCGTCGGGCCTTCCTACGGGACTGGGGGGGGGGTGACCGATAAACTCATCTTT. Translated: CALGVGPSYGTGGGVTDKLIF.

This clone qualifies as large. The sample carries other DNA sequences with the same CDR3. V gene TRDV1 combines with J gene TRDJ1; 7 bases align to TRDD3. Per germline, CDR1 TSWWSYY and CDR2 QGS. The CDR3 is made up of 17 amino acids. V lost 0 bases to trimming and J lost 4 bases; unmatched junction nucleotides: 11. The CDR3 region is CALGELVPWGSHDKLIF. The DNA of the CDR3 is TGTGCTCTTGGGGAACTAGTACCCTGGGGGTCCCACGATAAACTCATCTTT.

By share of the sample, this clone is medium-sized. V and J are TRDV2 and TRDJ1; TRDD3 matches at 7 bases. Germline V gives CDR1 GEAIGNYY, CDR2 EKD. Trimming at V came to 2 bases and at J to 0 bases, leaving 32 bases not matched to a gene. CDR3 length equals 24 residues. The CDR3 DNA reads TGTGCCTGTGACATTCTAGGCTGTACCCTTGTACTGGGGACCAGGGGGGGGTACACCGATAAACTCATCTTT. It codes for CACDILGCTLVLGTRGGYTDKLIF.

Turning to this clone: TCRdb has a much larger clone's protein, which differs at residue 8 from the translation of this DNA, likely because of a read error; what is shown is the protein translated from the DNA. CDR3 in amino acids: CAPEALSSYTDKLIF. DNA for the CDR3: TGTGCTCCCGAGGCCCTGAGTTCTTACACCGATAAACTCATCTTT. J is TRDJ1 and V is TRDV1, with no clear D. There are 15 residues in the CDR3. Trimming removed 10 bases at V and 0 bases at J, with 18 bases between. Per the germline V gene, CDR1 is TSWWSYY and CDR2 is QGS.

Regarding this clone: The protein given by TCRdb reflects a much larger clone and differs at residue 8 from this DNA's translation, likely from a read error; the protein shown is the DNA's translation. CDR3 loop: CAATLRGEYFADKLIF. In DNA form, the CDR3 reads TGTGCAGCAACCCTACGCGGGGAATACTTTGCCGATAAACTCATCTTT. This rearrangement joins TRAV29/DV5 to TRDJ1, with D perhaps TRDD2 or TRDD3 (5 bases each). CDR1 is NSMFDY and CDR2 is ISSIKDK in the germline V gene. The V end was cut by 3 bases, the J end by 3 bases, with 21 bases between. The CDR3 extends over 16 amino acids.

This clone has just a few counts. A far larger clone is one nucleotide away, so this likely arose from a read error. The chain combines TRDV2 with TRDJ1; 8 bases align to TRDD3. Germline values: CDR1 GEAIGNYY, CDR2 EKD. CDR3 length: 18 residues. Trimming at V came to 0 bases and at J to 4 bases, leaving 15 bases not matched to a gene. The CDR3 region has the DNA TGTGCCTGTGACACCGGTGTTTACTGGGGGTGGTACATCGATAAACTCATCTTT. Translated: CACDTGVYWGWYIDKLIF.

This clone appeared a few times. TCRdb's entry gives the protein of a much larger clone, which mismatches this DNA's translation at residue 3, likely from a read error; the protein reported here is translated from the DNA. The chain employs TRDV2 and TRDJ3; 8 positions match TRDD3. Trimming removed 9 bases from V and 2 bases from J; junction bases left unmatched: 23. This CDR3 comprises 21 residues. Germline CDR1 and CDR2: GEAIGNYY and EKD. DNA of the CDR3: TGTGCCCGCTTACCAGGTTACTGGGGGTTAAAGTTTACCTGGGACACCCGACAGATGTTTTTC. It translates to CARLPGYWGLKFTWDTRQMFF.

This clone was counted a few times. This DNA translates differently at residue 17 from the TCRdb protein, which is that of a much larger clone; a read error is likely, and the protein shown is the DNA's own translation. The gene calls are TRDV2 and TRDJ1; D is uncertain. CDR1 GEAIGNYY and CDR2 EKD come from the germline V gene. The CDR3 is 20 amino acids. CDR3 coding DNA: TGTGCCTGTGACGTCCATTACCCGATCGTAGGGGCCCACCGCACCGATAGACTCATCTTT. It is translated as CACDVHYPIVGAHRTDRLIF.

To note about this clone: The TCRdb record carries a much larger clone's protein, which differs from this DNA's translation at residue 4; a read error is the likely cause, and the protein listed here is the DNA translation. V gene TRDV2 combines with J gene TRDJ1, with 10 bases lining up with TRDD3. Germline lookup yields CDR1 GEAIGNYY and CDR2 EKD. The CDR3 length is 16 residues. Germline trimming cut 5 bases from V and 2 bases from J; bases unmatched to any gene: 10. CDR3 coding DNA: TGTGCCTGTGGTCCACTGGGGGATTTGTCGACCGATAAACTCATCTTT. Protein sequence: CACGPLGDLSTDKLIF.

This clone was seen only a few times. The TCRdb protein, from a much larger clone, departs from this DNA's translation at residue 4, likely by read error; the protein shown derives from the DNA. This rearrangement joins TRDV1 to TRDJ3, with D unresolved. Trimming cost V 7 bases and J 12 bases, with 22 bases left between them. Germline V gene sequence: CDR1 TSWWSYY, CDR2 QGS. The CDR3 loop spans 16 amino acids. The CDR3 DNA is TGTGCTCTTGAGTATGGTGCTCCTGCGAAGGACCGACAGATGTTTTTC. Translating it yields CALEYGAPAKDRQMFF.

Note on this clone: The mismatch at residue 18 between this DNA's translation and the TCRdb protein of a much larger clone likely reflects a read error; the protein shown is translated from the DNA. J is TRDJ1 and V is TRDV1; TRDD3 aligns across 7 bases. This CDR3 is 20 amino acids long. Germline V CDR1 and CDR2: TSWWSYY, QGS. CDR3 in DNA: TGTGCTCTTGGGGAACTTTCCGTGATGGGGGACCCCGAGTACACCGATAAACCCATCTTT. It translates to CALGELSVMGDPEYTDKPIF.

A word on this clone: The protein in TCRdb stems from a much larger clone and differs at residue 16 from this DNA's translation, likely a read error; here the protein is translated from the DNA. The CDR3 sequence: CAATSFLSWGRGTSAHTDKLIF. Written as DNA, the CDR3 is TGTGCAGCAACCTCCTTCCTCTCGTGGGGACGGGGGACCTCTGCGCACACCGATAAACTCATCTTT. The chain combines TRAV29/DV5 with TRDJ1; perhaps TRDD2 as D (7 bases). This CDR3 has 22 amino acids. The germline gives CDR1 NSMFDY, CDR2 ISSIKDK. The V gene lost 3 bases and the J gene lost 0 bases, with 36 bases spanning the gap.

About this clone itself: Given a far larger clone just one base away, this is likely a sequencing read error. This chain connects TRDV2 to TRDJ1; TRDD3 aligns across 10 bases. The CDR3 sequence is 21 residues long. Trimming removed 0 bases from V and 0 bases from J; junction bases left unmatched: 18. Looked up from germline, CDR1 is GEAIGNYY and CDR2 is EKD. CDR3: CACDTVGGYSKNPNYTDKLIF. In DNA, the CDR3 is TGTGCCTGTGACACCGTTGGGGGATACTCCAAAAATCCCAATTACACCGATAAACTCATCTTT.

V is TRDV2 and J is TRDJ1; D is undetermined. The CDR3 loop spans 19 amino acids. Germline V lookup: CDR1 GEAIGNYY, CDR2 EKD. V gave up 3 bases and J gave up 0 bases, with 25 bases separating them. The CDR3 loop is CACDPLRPGTRSYTDKLIF. Here the CDR3 DNA reads TGTGCCTGTGACCCGCTTCGGCCAGGTACTCGTTCATACACCGATAAACTCATCTTT.

Details on this clone: This probably arose from a read error, given a far larger clone one base away. Other DNA sequences from this sample encode an identical CDR3 as well. The chain joins TRAV29/DV5 to TRDJ1; 11 nucleotides align to TRDD3. The CDR3 totals 17 residues. Per the germline V gene, CDR1 is NSMFDY and CDR2 is ISSIKDK. For the CDR3, the DNA is TGTGCAGCAAGCCTTACTGGGGGATATTTGGACACTGATAAACTCATCTTT. Its translation is CAASLTGGYLDTDKLIF.

This clone was seen only a few times. With a far larger clone one base away, a read error is the likely cause. The identical CDR3 is also encoded by other nucleotide sequences in the sample. The rearrangement joins TRDV1 to TRDJ1; D remains ambiguous. CDR3 length equals 16 residues. The germline CDR1 and CDR2 sequences are TSWWSYY and QGS. The CDR3 region is CALGETQQWDTDKLIF. The CDR3 DNA reads as TGTGCTCTTGGGGAAACACAACAGTGGGACACTGATAAACTCATCTTT.

The V and J genes are TRDV1 and TRDJ1; 11 nucleotides match TRDD3. V was pared by 5 bases and J by 4 bases, with 24 bases of the junction left unmatched. The CDR3 contains 21 residues. CDR1 TSWWSYY and CDR2 QGS come from the germline V gene. This CDR3 reads CALGNNSAISLLGDKIDKLIF. CDR3 bases: TGTGCTCTTGGGAACAATTCCGCGATCTCCCTACTGGGGGATAAGATCGATAAACTCATCTTT.

Details on this clone: The amino acid sequence in TCRdb belongs to a much larger clone and departs from this DNA's translation at residue 7, likely a sequencing read error; the sequence shown is translated from the DNA. The chain uses TRDV1 and TRDJ1, with 11 bases lining up with TRDD3. The J segment lost 3 bases and the V segment lost 4 bases, leaving 16 bases of the junction unmatched. This CDR3 has 19 amino acids. Germline V CDR1 and CDR2: TSWWSYY, QGS. The CDR3 loop is CALGGRRSDWGIIADKLIF. CDR3 nucleotides: TGTGCTCTTGGGGGTCGTCGCAGCGACTGGGGGATAATCGCCGATAAACTCATCTTT.

This clone was found once. No DNA is shown, since the ends of the CDR3 on it are uncertain; the CDR3 is the one TCRdb lists. For the J gene the call is TRDJ2; the V gene lacks a call. The CDR3 spans 21 amino acids, including both terminal residues. Here the CDR3 reads CALGDTLQETHLLSLERAQHF.

Remarks on this clone: The TCRdb protein comes from a much larger clone and disagrees with this DNA's translation at residue 15, likely due to a read error; the protein given here is derived from the DNA. This sequence joins TRDV1 and TRDJ1; D might be TRDD3 (5 bases). Germline loops: CDR1 TSWWSYY, CDR2 QGS. This CDR3 spans 17 amino acids. The CDR3 bases are TGTGCTCTTGGGGACCCTCTCCGGTGGGGTAGTACCGATAAACCCATCTTT. It translates to CALGDPLRWGSTDKPIF.

As regards this clone: It is likely a read error: a sequence one base away is far more abundant. Within the sample, other DNA sequences also encode this same CDR3. V gene TRDV1 combines with J gene TRDJ1; 10 positions match TRDD3. The CDR3 is 17 amino acids. V was pared by 5 bases and J by 0 bases, with 9 bases of the junction left unmatched. The germline CDR1 and CDR2 sequences are TSWWSYY and QGS. The CDR3 nucleotides read TGTGCTCTTGGGTCTTTCTACTGGGGGATGTACACCGATAAACTCATCTTT. It is translated as CALGSFYWGMYTDKLIF.

This clone was recorded a few times. Only one base separates this from a far larger clonotype, so it likely reflects a read error. Within the sample, other DNA sequences also encode this same CDR3. Here the CDR3 reads CACDSVGGASYTDKLIF. In nucleotides, the CDR3 is TGTGCCTGTGACTCCGTCGGGGGGGCATCGTACACCGATAAACTCATCTTT. This chain links TRDV2 with TRDJ1, with D tentatively TRDD3 (5 bases). This CDR3 region has 17 residues. The V gene lost 3 bases and the J gene lost 0 bases, with 19 bases spanning the gap. Germline CDR1 is GEAIGNYY and CDR2 is EKD.